This is a list of T cell receptor beta chains from one sample in a study of blood T cell repertoires in COVID-19. The method was immunoSEQ multiplex PCR; TCRdb's version includes in-frame clones alone and lacks a portion of them. The sample carries about 49,000 clones, approximately 85% recorded once. Sequencing was done on a sample of peripheral blood. The source of these receptors is a human donor in a cohort sampled during active COVID-19. Each CDR3 is given with its conserved first and last residue. The D gene is left open where the match is weak. Size is omitted from some rows. Given values are once, few, many or a class for expanded clones.

D: NA
size: NA
V: TRBV4-2
J: TRBJ1-3
DNA: TGTGCCAGCAGCCAAGATTTCGGGGGGGCCTCTGGAAACACCATATATTTT
CDR3: CASSQDFGGASGNTIYF

D: NA
size: NA
V: TRBV9
J: TRBJ2-4
DNA: TGTGCCAGCAGCGTAGATGCCGGGATTCAGAAAAACATTCAGTACTTC
CDR3: CASSVDAGIQKNIQYF

D: TRBD1
size: NA
V: TRBV6-6
J: TRBJ1-2
DNA: TGTGCCAGCAGTCAGGGGGTCTTGAACTATGGCTACACCTTC
CDR3: CASSQGVLNYGYTF

D: TRBD1
size: NA
V: TRBV15
J: TRBJ2-6
DNA: TGTGCCACCATGTCAGGGGGTAACTCTGGGGCCAACGTCCTGACTTTC
CDR3: CATMSGGNSGANVLTF

D: TRBD1
size: NA
V: TRBV7-9
J: TRBJ2-1
DNA: TGTGCCAGCAGCTTATTCCGGGGACAGGGGATCCACAATGAGCAGTTCTTC
CDR3: CASSLFRGQGIHNEQFF

D: NA
size: NA
V: TRBV9
J: TRBJ2-5
DNA: TGTGCCAGCAGCGTGGACAGCCAAGAGACCCAGTACTTC
CDR3: CASSVDSQETQYF

D: TRBD1
size: NA
V: TRBV13
J: TRBJ1-2
DNA: TGTGCCAGCAGCTTAGGCGCAGGGGGACGGGGTGGCTACACCTTC
CDR3: CASSLGAGGRGGYTF

D: NA
size: NA
V: TRBV19
J: TRBJ2-2
DNA: TGTGCCAGTAGCCGCCCCACAGGGTCGGGCACCGGGGAGCTGTTTTTT
CDR3: CASSRPTGSGTGELFF

D: NA
size: NA
V: TRBV11-2
J: TRBJ2-5
DNA: TGTGCCAGCAGCCGGGGAGGGGGTGGCCAAGAGACCCAGTACTTC
CDR3: CASSRGGGGQETQYF

D: NA
size: NA
V: TRBV2
J: TRBJ1-1
DNA: TGTGCCAGCAGTGCCCAGGGCGTCCAAGTTTTCTTT
CDR3: CASSAQGVQVFF

D: NA
size: few
V: TRBV5-1
J: TRBJ2-2
DNA: TGCGCCAGCAGCTTGGGAGGAGGGGAGCTGTTTTTT
CDR3: CASSLGGGELFF

D: NA
size: NA
V: TRBV30
J: TRBJ1-5
DNA: TGTGCCTGGAGTACTCAACTTCTTGGCAATCAGCCCCAGCATTTT
CDR3: CAWSTQLLGNQPQHF

D: NA
size: NA
V: TRBV2
J: TRBJ1-3
DNA: TGTGCCAGCAGACACAGGGTACGCCGCTCTGGAAACACCATATATTTT
CDR3: CASRHRVRRSGNTIYF

D: TRBD1
size: NA
V: TRBV6-1
J: TRBJ1-1
DNA: TGTGCCAGCAGTGCCCTCCCCCCAGGGGGCGAGACTGAAGCTTTCTTT
CDR3: CASSALPPGGETEAFF

D: NA
size: NA
V: TRBV5-1
J: TRBJ1-1
DNA: TGCGCCAGCAGCTTGGGGGCAGTTGTGAACACTGAAGCTTTCTTT
CDR3: CASSLGAVVNTEAFF

D: NA
size: NA
V: TRBV19
J: TRBJ1-4
DNA: TGTGCCAGTAGTATAGACTGGACAGCAACTAATGAAAAACTGTTTTTT
CDR3: CASSIDWTATNEKLFF

D: TRBD1
size: NA
V: TRBV9
J: TRBJ1-4
DNA: TGTGCCAGCAGCCCACGACAGGGGACAAATGAAAAACTGTTTTTT
CDR3: CASSPRQGTNEKLFF

D: NA
size: NA
V: TRBV2
J: TRBJ2-2
DNA: TGTGCCAGCAGTGGACAGGCCCGGACCGGGGAGCTGTTTTTT
CDR3: CASSGQARTGELFF

D: TRBD2
size: NA
V: TRBV9
J: TRBJ2-1
DNA: TGTGCCAGCAGCGTACAGGCTAGCGGGAGAGAAGGTGAGCAGTTCTTC
CDR3: CASSVQASGREGEQFF

D: NA
size: NA
V: TRBV4-3
J: TRBJ2-3
DNA: TGCGCCAGCAGCTTCAGTGGAGGTGATACGCAGTATTTT
CDR3: CASSFSGGDTQYF

D: NA
size: NA
V: TRBV25-1
J: TRBJ2-7
DNA: TGTGCCAGCAGTGAAAGGGGGTACGAGCAGTACTTC
CDR3: CASSERGYEQYF

D: TRBD1
size: NA
V: TRBV3-1/TRBV3-2
J: TRBJ1-2
DNA: TGTGCCAGCAGCCAAGCAGACAGGGTGGGTGGCTACACCTTC
CDR3: CASSQADRVGGYTF

D: TRBD2
size: NA
V: TRBV27
J: TRBJ2-3
DNA: TGTGCCAGCAGTTTTACTAGCGGGAGTAGACCCACAGATACGCAGTATTTT
CDR3: CASSFTSGSRPTDTQYF

D: TRBD2
size: NA
V: TRBV5-1
J: TRBJ2-3
DNA: TGCGCCAGCAGCCGCGGGACTAATCGTAGGGATACGCAGTATTTT
CDR3: CASSRGTNRRDTQYF

D: NA
size: NA
V: TRBV7-8
J: TRBJ2-1
DNA: TGTGCCAGCAGCCTCACAGAGAGCTCCTACAATGAGCAGTTCTTC
CDR3: CASSLTESSYNEQFF

D: TRBD1
size: NA
V: TRBV18
J: TRBJ2-6
DNA: TGTGCCAGCTCACGAACTTATCCCGGGACAGGGTTGGGGGTCTCTGGGGCCAACGTCCTGACTTTC
CDR3: CASSRTYPGTGLGVSGANVLTF

D: TRBD1
size: NA
V: TRBV5-1
J: TRBJ2-1
DNA: TGCGCCAGCAGCGTTACAGGGGAGAGATACAATGAGCAGTTCTTC
CDR3: CASSVTGERYNEQFF

D: NA
size: NA
V: TRBV7-2
J: TRBJ2-1
DNA: TGTGCCAGCAGCCCCTTCGCGGGGGCCCCCGTGGGGTATGAGCAGTTCTTC
CDR3: CASSPFAGAPVGYEQFF

D: NA
size: NA
V: TRBV5-5
J: TRBJ2-7
DNA: TGTGCCAGCAGCGTCGGGACAAGCTACGAGCAGTACTTC
CDR3: CASSVGTSYEQYF

D: NA
size: NA
V: TRBV27
J: TRBJ2-7
DNA: TGTGCCAGCAGGTCAGGGATGACGTCCTACGAGCAGTACTTC
CDR3: CASRSGMTSYEQYF

D: NA
size: NA
V: TRBV28
J: TRBJ2-1
DNA: TGTGCCAGCAGTTTAGGGGCGGACACCTACTACAATGAGCAGTTCTTC
CDR3: CASSLGADTYYNEQFF

D: NA
size: NA
V: TRBV5-1
J: TRBJ1-4
DNA: TGCGCCAGCAGGACAGCCACAACTAATGAAAAACTGTTTTTT
CDR3: CASRTATTNEKLFF

D: NA
size: NA
V: TRBV6-2/TRBV6-3
J: TRBJ1-2
DNA: TGTGCCAGCAGTCTCGCCGGGGGTAACTATGGCTACACCTTC
CDR3: CASSLAGGNYGYTF

D: TRBD1
size: NA
V: TRBV11-3
J: TRBJ2-3
DNA: TGTGCCAGCAGCTTAGGGACAGGGTCCGGCACAGATACGCAGTATTTT
CDR3: CASSLGTGSGTDTQYF

D: NA
size: NA
V: TRBV6-5
J: TRBJ2-3
DNA: TGTGCCAGCAGGGTGCCCGGAGGGGCGACGCAGTATTTT
CDR3: CASRVPGGATQYF

D: NA
size: once
V: TRBV6-1
J: TRBJ1-2
DNA: TGTGCCAGCAGTGAATCGGACCGGAGGGGCTACACCTTC
CDR3: CASSESDRRGYTF

D: TRBD2
size: NA
V: TRBV3-1/TRBV3-2
J: TRBJ2-7
DNA: TGTGCCAGCAGCTTCCTAGCGGGAGGGCCCTACGAGCAGTACTTC
CDR3: CASSFLAGGPYEQYF

D: NA
size: NA
V: TRBV19
J: TRBJ1-2
DNA: TGTGCCAGTAGTATTTCCCCCGCGATCGGGGGCTACACCTTC
CDR3: CASSISPAIGGYTF

D: TRBD1
size: NA
V: TRBV5-1
J: TRBJ2-2
DNA: TGCGCCAGCAGAACGACAGGGCGCGAGTCCGGGGAGCTGTTTTTT
CDR3: CASRTTGRESGELFF

D: NA
size: NA
V: TRBV6-1
J: TRBJ1-1
DNA: TGTGCCAGCAGTGAATTCCCTTCCACTGAAGCTTTCTTT
CDR3: CASSEFPSTEAFF

D: NA
size: NA
V: TRBV2
J: TRBJ2-7
DNA: TGTGCCAGCAGTGAAGTGGACATTGGGCCGGGGCAGTACTTC
CDR3: CASSEVDIGPGQYF

D: TRBD1
size: few
V: TRBV12-5
J: TRBJ2-7
DNA: TGTGCTAGTGGGTCCGGGACAGGCCGCTACGAGCAGTACTTC
CDR3: CASGSGTGRYEQYF